The 31 T cell receptor beta chains given below trace back to one sample, sequenced in a study of blood T cell repertoires in COVID-19. The table came from immunoSEQ multiplex PCR; TCRdb's copy has only in-frame clones and leaves some out. Of approximately 220,000 clones listed, 86% are singletons. Source material: peripheral blood. The receptors come from a woman aged 45-59 years with acute or convalescent COVID-19.

V is TRBV13 and J is TRBJ2-3; no reliable D call. Between the trimmed V and J ends, which lost 5 bases and 0 bases, there was a span of 12 bases. This CDR3 is built from 15 residues. Germline CDR1 is PRHDT and CDR2 is FYEKMQ (reference sequence). CDR3 in amino acids: CASSLDHSSTDTQYF. CDR3 bases: TGTGCCAGCAGCCTAGACCACTCTAGCACAGATACGCAGTATTTT.

This rearrangement joins TRBV6-5 to TRBJ2-1, with TRBD2 matching 9 bases. This CDR3 spans 15 amino acids. The germline gives CDR1 MNHEY, CDR2 SVGAGI. With 9 bases clipped from V and 5 bases from J, the junction kept 11 bases outside the gene matches. This CDR3 reads CASTIWTSVNNEQFF. The CDR3 nucleotides read TGTGCCAGTACTATTTGGACTAGCGTAAACAATGAGCAGTTCTTC.

The V and J genes are TRBV7-2 and TRBJ2-3; 9 nucleotides agree with TRBD2. Germline CDR1 and CDR2: SGHTA and FQGNSA. CDR3 length equals 15 residues. Trimming cost V 7 bases and J 6 bases; bases outside gene matches: 11. For the CDR3, the DNA is TGTGCCAGCACCCACCGGCGGGGGGGCCACGATACGCAGTATTTT. Its translation: CASTHRRGGHDTQYF.

The rearrangement links TRBV10-2 to TRBJ2-3; D is unclear. This CDR3 comprises 16 residues. The germline CDR1 and CDR2 sequences are WSHSY and SAAADI. V shed 5 bases and J shed 0 bases, with 15 bases lying between them. CDR3 nucleotides: TGCGCCAGCAGTCGGCAGGCAAGAACTAGCACAGATACGCAGTATTTT. The encoded protein is CASSRQARTSTDTQYF.

The chain recombines TRBV30 with TRBJ2-1; D is uncertain. The germline CDR1 and CDR2 sequences are GTSNPN and SVGIG (reference sequence). The CDR3 contains 11 residues. V was cut by 0 bases and J by 11 bases, with 8 bases left in between. CDR3 region: CAWSVSSQQFF. The CDR3 nucleotides read TGTGCCTGGAGTGTTAGCTCCCAGCAGTTCTTC.

This clone rates as medium-sized (0.01 to 0.1%). The chain couples TRBV28 to TRBJ2-1, with D tentatively TRBD1 (6 bases). V was pared by 2 bases and J by 3 bases, with 8 bases between. Germline V gene lookup returns CDR1 MDHEN and CDR2 SYDVKM. This CDR3 contains 14 residues. CDR3 nucleotides: TGTGCCAGCAGTTTACGGACAGACTACAATGAGCAGTTCTTC. Protein: CASSLRTDYNEQFF.

Only one count was recorded for this clone. The chain couples TRBV2 to TRBJ1-2; no reliable D call. The CDR3 is 13 residues long. CDR1 and CDR2 from the germline V gene are SNHLY and FYNNEI. V lost 1 base, J lost 2 bases, and 5 bases lay in between. CDR3 DNA sequence: TGTGCCAGCAGTGAAGACCTAAACTATGGCTACACCTTC. It specifies CASSEDLNYGYTF.

CDR3 in DNA: TGTGCCAGCAGTCCCCCGAGCCAGCCCCAGCATTTT. It yields the protein CASSPPSQPQHF. This chain links TRBV6-2 or TRBV6-3 with TRBJ1-5; no reliable D call. CDR3 size: 12 residues. Germline assignment: CDR1 MNHEY and CDR2 SVGEGT. The V and J ends lost 5 bases and 7 bases respectively, with 9 bases between them.

The J gene is TRBJ2-1, the V gene TRBV7-9, with D perhaps TRBD2 (5 bases). The length of the CDR3 is 15 residues. V shed 0 bases and J shed 4 bases, with 10 bases lying between them. Per germline, CDR1 SEHNR and CDR2 FQNEAQ (reference sequence). The CDR3 DNA follows: TGTGCCAGCAGCTTAGCGGGAGTCTCTTACAATGAGCAGTTCTTC. It specifies CASSLAGVSYNEQFF.

The CDR3, as DNA: TGTGCCAGCAGCCAAAACGGGATAGTCCCGTACTTC. Translated: CASSQNGIVPYF. V usage is TRBV14 and J usage is TRBJ2-7; weak D call: TRBD2 (5 bases). The CDR3 loop spans 12 amino acids. Per the germline V gene, CDR1 is SGHDN and CDR2 is FVKESK. Trimming cost V 2 bases and J 12 bases, with 14 bases left between them.

The chain recombines TRBV5-4 with TRBJ1-2, with 8 bases identical to TRBD1. The CDR3 extends over 16 amino acids. Germline CDR1 is SGHNT and CDR2 is YYREEE (reference sequence). Trimming removed 1 base from V and 8 bases from J; junction bases left unmatched: 13. The CDR3 is CASSLSPTRGRQGYTF. CDR3 nucleotide sequence: TGTGCCAGCAGCTTGTCCCCAACCAGGGGGCGCCAGGGCTACACCTTC.

V and J are TRBV7-9 and TRBJ1-2, with 9 bases matching TRBD1. Germline CDR1 reads SEHNR; CDR2 reads FQNEAQ (reference sequence). This CDR3 contains 15 residues. The junction had 8 bases not matched to a gene; V was cut back by 3 bases and J by 6 bases. CDR3 protein: CASSLSGTGTHGYTF. CDR3 DNA: TGTGCCAGCAGCTTGTCCGGGACAGGGACGCATGGCTACACCTTC.

The chain joins TRBV11-1 to TRBJ1-5; TRBD1 matches at 8 bases. V dropped 11 bases and J dropped 4; count of bases not matched to a gene: 4. Germline CDR1 reads SGHAT; CDR2 reads FQDESV (reference sequence). The CDR3 loop spans 12 amino acids. The CDR3 loop is CALQGGNQPQHF. CDR3 nucleotides: TGTGCCTTACAGGGGGGAAATCAGCCCCAGCATTTT. Complete variable domain (other parts from reference TRBV11-1 and TRBJ1-5): EAEVAQSPRYKITEKSQAVAFWCDPISGHATLYWYRQILGQGPELLVQFQDESVVDDSQLPKDRFSAERLKGVDSTLKIQPAELGDSAMYLCALQGGNQPQHFGDGTRLSIL.

This clone was seen only a few times. The chain joins TRBV29-1 to TRBJ1-2; 9 bases align to TRBD1. The length of the CDR3 is 13 residues. V was clipped by 7 bases and J by 4 bases; unmatched bases: 7. Germline V CDR1 and CDR2: SQVTM, ANQGSEA. Here the CDR3 reads CSAGGTGLYGYTF. The CDR3 DNA reads TGCAGCGCTGGGGGGACAGGGCTCTATGGCTACACCTTC.

The V and J genes are TRBV5-1 and TRBJ2-7, with TRBD1 matching 11 bases. With 4 bases clipped from V and 0 bases from J, the junction kept 0 bases outside the gene matches. Per germline, CDR1 SGHRS and CDR2 YFSETQ. CDR3 size: 14 residues. CDR3: CASSGTGGSYEQYF. The CDR3, as DNA: TGCGCCAGCAGCGGGACAGGGGGCTCCTACGAGCAGTACTTC.

The chain links TRBV18 to TRBJ2-7; D remains unclear. This CDR3 is built from 13 residues. The germline V gene encodes CDR1 KGHSH and CDR2 LQKENI. V gave up 2 bases and J gave up 3 bases, with 8 bases separating them. CDR3: CASSPSQIYEQYF. DNA for the CDR3: TGTGCCAGCTCACCATCCCAGATCTACGAGCAGTACTTC.

The chain carries TRBV9 and TRBJ1-3; the D is unclear. The CDR3 extends over 16 amino acids. The germline V gene encodes CDR1 SGDLS and CDR2 YYNGEE. V was cut by 0 bases and J by 4 bases, with 14 bases left in between. In DNA form, the CDR3 reads TGTGCCAGCAGCGTAGGGGAGGGCCCGTGGGGAAACACCATATATTTT. Encoded protein: CASSVGEGPWGNTIYF.

This clone was seen just once. The chain couples TRBV30 to TRBJ1-6; a possible D gene is TRBD1 (6 bases). Germline CDR1 and CDR2: GTSNPN and SVGIG (reference sequence). The V and J ends lost 5 bases and 7 bases respectively, with 12 bases between them. CDR3 length equals 13 residues. CDR3 region: CAWDRFDNSPLHF. CDR3 nucleotide sequence: TGTGCCTGGGACAGGTTCGACAATTCACCCCTCCACTTT.

The genes are TRBV19 and TRBJ2-2; 10 bases match TRBD1. Germline V lookup: CDR1 LNHDA, CDR2 SQIVND (reference sequence). After removal of 5 bases from V and 3 bases from J, the junction contained 6 bases not matched to a gene. The CDR3 totals 16 residues. CDR3 DNA sequence: TGTGCCAGTAGTTCAGACAGGGGGCCCTACACCGGGGAGCTGTTTTTT. The encoded protein is CASSSDRGPYTGELFF.

This clone has just a few counts. This chain links TRBV7-2 with TRBJ1-6, with 9 nucleotides matching TRBD1. The CDR3 contains 14 residues. Germline CDR1 SGHTA, CDR2 FQGNSA. V lost 5 bases and J lost 11; bases outside the gene matches: 7. The CDR3 reads CASSMSTGGTPLHF. The CDR3 DNA follows: TGTGCCAGCAGCATGTCGACAGGGGGTACACCCCTCCACTTT.

This clone was seen only a few times. The rearrangement joins TRBV19 to TRBJ2-1; D is uncertain. Germline V gene lookup returns CDR1 LNHDA and CDR2 SQIVND (reference sequence). The V gene lost 3 bases and the J gene lost 0 bases, with 9 bases spanning the gap. This CDR3 has 15 residues. CDR3 sequence reads: CASSISFGSYNEQFF. CDR3 DNA sequence: TGTGCCAGTAGTATCTCCTTCGGCTCCTACAATGAGCAGTTCTTC.

This chain joins TRBV9 and TRBJ1-3; D remains ambiguous. Germline V gives CDR1 SGDLS, CDR2 YYNGEE. The ends were cut back, 4 bases at V and 4 bases at J, with 21 bases in the middle. The CDR3 covers 17 residues. The DNA of the CDR3 is TGTGCCAGCAGCTCTCTCGGGGAAGGGATAAACGGAAACACCATATATTTT. Its translation is CASSSLGEGINGNTIYF.

The J gene is TRBJ2-7, the V gene TRBV5-1, with 9 nucleotides matching TRBD1. The CDR3 consists of 15 residues. With V trimmed by 2 bases and J by 3 bases, 6 bases remained unmatched. Germline assignment: CDR1 SGHRS and CDR2 YFSETQ. The CDR3 sequence is CASSLWGQGFYEQYF. The DNA for the CDR3 is TGCGCCAGCAGCTTATGGGGACAGGGCTTCTACGAGCAGTACTTC.

The chain combines TRBV7-6 with TRBJ1-2; the match to TRBD1 covers 9 bases. Losses at the gene ends were 5 bases for V and 6 bases for J; bases not matched to a gene: 10. CDR1 and CDR2 (germline): SGHVS, FNYEAQ. This CDR3 spans 15 amino acids. As DNA, the CDR3 is TGTGCCAGCAGCAGTTCCGGGACAGGGAGGAATGGCTACACCTTC. The encoded protein is CASSSSGTGRNGYTF.

The V and J genes are TRBV3-1 (or the pseudogene TRBV3-2) and TRBJ2-7, with 16 bases aligning to TRBD2. Germline CDR1 reads LGHDT; CDR2 reads YNNKEL (reference sequence). The CDR3 runs to 19 residues. V lost 0 bases to trimming and J lost 0 bases; unmatched junction nucleotides: 5. The CDR3 is CASSQDLGLAGGGSYEQYF. CDR3 DNA sequence: TGTGCCAGCAGCCAAGATCTGGGACTAGCGGGAGGGGGCTCCTACGAGCAGTACTTC.

The rearrangement links TRBV3-1 (or the pseudogene TRBV3-2) to TRBJ2-3; the match to TRBD2 covers 8 bases. CDR1 is LGHDT, CDR2 YNNKEL, per germline (reference sequence). The CDR3 consists of 15 residues. Trimming removed 7 bases from V and 5 bases from J; junction bases left unmatched: 11. The CDR3 nucleotides are TGTGCCAGCAACCATGGCGGGGGGCCGGAAGATACGCAGTATTTT. This translates into CASNHGGGPEDTQYF.

The chain combines TRBV12-5 with TRBJ2-7; D uncertain. Trimming took 8 bases from V and 3 from J, leaving 11 bases between them. Per germline, CDR1 LGHNT and CDR2 FRNRAP. The CDR3 contains 12 residues. The chain's CDR3 is CASSNRNYEQYF. Here the CDR3 DNA reads TGTGCTAGTTCGAACAGAAACTACGAGCAGTACTTC.

The chain has TRBV7-3 and TRBJ2-5, with D perhaps matching TRBD1 (6 bases). This CDR3 spans 15 amino acids. Trimming pared 4 bases from V and 5 bases from J, leaving 17 bases between. Per germline, CDR1 SGHTA and CDR2 FQGTGA. For the CDR3, the DNA is TGTGCCAGCAGCTCTACAGGGACCCCTGGGGAGACCCAGTACTTC. Encoded protein: CASSSTGTPGETQYF.

This chain links TRBV11-2 with TRBJ2-1; D is unclear. Between the trimmed V and J ends, which lost 6 bases and 1 base, there was a span of 7 bases. Germline V gene data show CDR1 as SGHAT and CDR2 as FQNNGV. The CDR3 runs 13 residues. CDR3 nucleotides: TGTGCCAGCAGTCGCGGTTCCTACAATGAGCAGTTCTTC. Amino acids: CASSRGSYNEQFF.

The CDR3 reads CASSYGGSGGTGELFF. The CDR3, as DNA: TGTGCCAGCAGTTACGGGGGTAGCGGGGGAACCGGGGAGCTGTTTTTT. The V and J genes are TRBV27 and TRBJ2-2; 9 nucleotides align to TRBD2. After removal of 4 bases from V and 5 bases from J, the junction contained 8 bases not matched to a gene. CDR3 length: 16 residues. The V gene's germline CDR1 is MNHEY and CDR2 SMNVEV (reference sequence).

The chain links TRBV29-1 to TRBJ1-1; weak D call: TRBD1 (5 bases). V was pared by 0 bases and J by 3 bases, with 11 bases between. Germline lookup yields CDR1 SQVTM and CDR2 ANQGSEA. The CDR3 is 14 residues long. The CDR3 loop is CSVEDLRGDTEAFF. CDR3 bases: TGCAGCGTTGAAGATCTCCGGGGGGACACTGAAGCTTTCTTT.